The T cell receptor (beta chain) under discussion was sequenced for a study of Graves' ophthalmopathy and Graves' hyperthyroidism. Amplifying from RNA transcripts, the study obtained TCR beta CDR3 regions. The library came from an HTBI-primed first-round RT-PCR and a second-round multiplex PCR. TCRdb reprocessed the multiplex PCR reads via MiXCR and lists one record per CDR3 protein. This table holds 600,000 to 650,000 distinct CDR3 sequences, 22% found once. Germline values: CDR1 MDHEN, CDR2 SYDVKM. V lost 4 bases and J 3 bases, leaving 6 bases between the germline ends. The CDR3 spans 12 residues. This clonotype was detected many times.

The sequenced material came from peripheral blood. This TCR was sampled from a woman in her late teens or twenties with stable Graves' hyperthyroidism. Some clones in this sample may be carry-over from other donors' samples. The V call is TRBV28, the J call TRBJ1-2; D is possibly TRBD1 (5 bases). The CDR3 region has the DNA TGTGCCAGCAGTTGGGGGGACTATGGCTACACCTTC. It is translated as CASSWGDYGYTF.